These 22 T cell receptor beta chains were sequenced from one sample in a study of T cell responses to AZD1222 COVID-19 vaccine. TCRdb's table, derived via immunoSEQ multiplex PCR, lists solely in-frame clones and lacks some. Among some 130,000 clones listed, over 85% were seen once. Sequencing used peripheral blood, obtained on day 0 of AZD1222 vaccination. These receptors all stem from an adult in good health.

The chain joins TRBV18 to TRBJ1-2, with 10 nucleotides matching TRBD1. Germline V gene data show CDR1 as KGHSH and CDR2 as LQKENI. The CDR3 consists of 15 residues. V was clipped by 0 bases and J by 2 bases; unmatched bases: 0. This CDR3 reads CASSPPTGGNYGYTF. CDR3 DNA: TGTGCCAGCTCACCACCGACAGGGGGCAACTATGGCTACACCTTC.

The chain combines TRBV4-1 with TRBJ2-3, with a weak D call TRBD2 (7 bases). Germline V gene data show CDR1 as MGHRA and CDR2 as YSYEKL. The CDR3 spans 14 residues. Trimming shortened V by 5 bases and J by 5 bases, and 14 bases separated the two germline ends. The CDR3 loop is CASSVGGGGDTQYF. In nucleotides, the CDR3 is TGCGCCAGCAGCGTAGGGGGAGGGGGAGATACGCAGTATTTT.

The rearrangement joins TRBV24-1 to TRBJ2-1; the match to TRBD1 covers 8 bases. The V gene's germline CDR1 is KGHDR and CDR2 SFDVKD. V dropped 12 bases and J dropped 3; count of bases not matched to a gene: 6. CDR3 length: 13 residues. The DNA for the CDR3 is TGTGCCGTCAGGGGGCTTGACTACAATGAGCAGTTCTTC. Translated, it gives CAVRGLDYNEQFF.

This chain connects TRBV19 to TRBJ2-1; the match to TRBD2 covers 11 bases. Germline CDR1 and CDR2: LNHDA and SQIVND (reference sequence). Unmatched junction bases numbered 5, after V lost 7 bases and J lost 6 bases. There are 14 residues in the CDR3. The CDR3 region has the DNA TGTGCCAGTAACCTAGCGGGAGGAGGCAATGAGCAGTTCTTC. As protein: CASNLAGGGNEQFF.

This chain connects TRBV7-9 to TRBJ2-5; no clear D. V lost 8 bases and J 1 base, leaving 8 bases between the germline ends. Germline lookup yields CDR1 SEHNR and CDR2 FQNEAQ (reference sequence). There are 12 residues in the CDR3. The CDR3 DNA sequence: TGTGCCAGCCACGCTTTCCAAGAGACCCAGTACTTC. Residues: CASHAFQETQYF. Looking up the rest from reference TRBV7-9 and TRBJ2-5 gives the full variable domain: DTGVSQNPRHKITKRGQNVTFRCDPISEHNRLYWYRQTLGQGPEFLTYFQNEAQLEKSRLLSDRFSAERPKGSFSTLEIQRTEQGDSAMYLCASHAFQETQYFGPGTRLLVL.

The rearrangement links TRBV7-2 to TRBJ1-5; unclear D gene. The germline gives CDR1 SGHTA, CDR2 FQGNSA. This CDR3 spans 16 amino acids. V was pared by 1 base and J by 0 bases, with 10 bases between. The CDR3 DNA is TGTGCCAGCAGCTTAGTCGGCAGCTATAGCAATCAGCCCCAGCATTTT. It specifies CASSLVGSYSNQPQHF.

This chain links TRBV5-6 with TRBJ1-1; D remains ambiguous. Germline V CDR1 and CDR2: SGHDT, YYEEEE. The ends were cut back, 0 bases at V and 6 bases at J, with 9 bases in the middle. This CDR3 contains 13 residues. The CDR3 reads CASSLAWGSEAFF. CDR3 sequence (DNA): TGTGCCAGCAGCTTGGCTTGGGGATCTGAAGCTTTCTTT.

Concerning this clone itself: An end of the junction differs from the germline gene, which may be a read error. The V call is TRBV6-1, the J call TRBJ1-5; 10 bases are a match to TRBD1. Germline assignment: CDR1 MNHNS and CDR2 SASEGT. The CDR3 length is 15 residues. In DNA, the CDR3 is TGTGCCAGCAGCGAAGGGACAGGGGGCAATCAGCCCCAGCATTTT. It specifies CASSEGTGGNQPQHF.

V gene TRBV7-3 combines with J gene TRBJ1-2; maybe TRBD1 (5 bases). Germline CDR1 is SGHTA and CDR2 is FQGTGA. This CDR3 contains 13 residues. The germline V and J ends were trimmed by 1 base and 8 bases, with 11 bases remaining between them. This CDR3 is CASSLIGREGYTF. For the CDR3, the DNA is TGTGCCAGCAGCTTAATAGGCAGGGAAGGCTACACCTTC.

There are a few counts of this clone. This chain links TRBV20-1 with TRBJ2-1, with 8 bases identical to TRBD2. Germline CDR1 reads DFQATT; CDR2 reads SNEGSKA (reference sequence). With V trimmed by 3 bases and J by 1 base, 5 bases remained unmatched. This CDR3 comprises 15 residues. The CDR3 loop reads CSASKASGSYNEQFF. CDR3 nucleotide sequence: TGCAGTGCTAGTAAAGCTAGCGGGTCCTACAATGAGCAGTTCTTC.

This clone showed up just once. The V and J genes are TRBV4-1 and TRBJ2-1, with D possibly TRBD2 on 5 matching bases. The CDR3 loop spans 13 amino acids. CDR1 and CDR2 from the germline V gene are MGHRA and YSYEKL. V dropped 0 bases and J dropped 14 bases, with 14 bases sitting between them. The CDR3 coding sequence is TGCGCCAGCAGCCAAGAGAGAGGGAGCGTGGAGTTCTTC. Translating it yields CASSQERGSVEFF.

This clone showed up just once. The chain links TRBV11-2 to TRBJ1-3; D remains unclear. This CDR3 is 13 amino acids long. The germline V gene has CDR1 SGHAT and CDR2 FQNNGV. Deletions cut 4 bases from V and 3 bases from J, with 7 bases between. DNA for the CDR3: TGTGCCAGCAGCTCCTCCTTTGGAAACACCATATATTTT. Translated: CASSSSFGNTIYF.

The gene calls are TRBV30 and TRBJ1-2; D is possibly TRBD1 (5 bases). The CDR3 covers 12 residues. Germline CDR1 and CDR2: GTSNPN and SVGIG (reference sequence). With 1 base removed from V and 2 bases from J, the gap between germline ends came to 5 bases. CDR3 nucleotide sequence: TGTGCCTGGAGTGGGGGGAACTATGGCTACACCTTC. It yields the protein CAWSGGNYGYTF.

The V and J genes are TRBV7-2 and TRBJ2-3; 7 nucleotides line up with TRBD2. The CDR3 totals 16 residues. Trimming removed 1 base from V and 5 bases from J; junction bases left unmatched: 9. Germline CDR1 reads SGHTA; CDR2 reads FQGNSA. The CDR3 nucleotides are TGTGCCAGCAGCTTAGATTCTGCGGGAGTAGGAGATACGCAGTATTTT. The encoded protein is CASSLDSAGVGDTQYF.

This chain joins TRBV19 and TRBJ1-5, with 8 bases aligning to TRBD1. V was pared by 4 bases and J by 5 bases, with 4 bases of the junction left unmatched. Germline CDR1 is LNHDA and CDR2 is SQIVND (reference sequence). CDR3 length: 14 amino acids. For the CDR3, the DNA is TGTGCCAGTAGTAGATACAGGGGGGATCAGCCCCAGCATTTT. It is translated as CASSRYRGDQPQHF.

The rearrangement links TRBV7-8 to TRBJ1-1; D is ambiguous. Trimming stripped 1 base from V and 5 bases from J, with 14 bases between. Per the germline V gene, CDR1 is SGHVS and CDR2 is FQNEAQ. This CDR3 has 15 residues. The CDR3 DNA sequence: TGTGCCAGCAGCTTAGGCGTCGACTTCCTAACTGAAGCTTTCTTT. It translates to CASSLGVDFLTEAFF. Full variable domain (outside the CDR3, taken from reference TRBV7-8 and TRBJ1-1): GAGVSQSPRYKVAKRGQDVALRCDPISGHVSLFWYQQALGQGPEFLTYFQNEAQLDKSGLPSDRFFAERPEGSVSTLKIQRTQQEDSAVYLCASSLGVDFLTEAFFGQGTRLTVV.

This clone was recorded at least ten times. The J gene is TRBJ2-1, the V gene TRBV3-1 (or the pseudogene TRBV3-2), with 11 bases that match TRBD2. Germline CDR1 and CDR2: LGHDT and YNNKEL (reference sequence). After removal of 4 bases from V and 12 bases from J, the junction contained 20 bases not matched to a gene. There are 18 residues in the CDR3. CDR3 DNA: TGTGCCAGCAGCCCAGTCAGGACAGGGAAGGGACTAGCGGTTGGGCAGTTCTTC. Protein product: CASSPVRTGKGLAVGQFF.

The V and J genes are TRBV7-9 and TRBJ1-1; D may be TRBD1 (6 bases). Trimming cost V 5 bases and J 10 bases, with 17 bases left between them. Looked up from germline, CDR1 is SEHNR and CDR2 is FQNEAQ (reference sequence). CDR3 size: 13 residues. CDR3 residues: CASSRQRTATAFF. Here the CDR3 DNA reads TGTGCCAGCAGCCGTCAACGGACAGCCACAGCTTTCTTT.

Judged by abundance, this clone is medium-sized. This chain joins TRBV6-1 and TRBJ1-6; no definite D call. The CDR3 has 14 residues. Germline CDR1 is MNHNS and CDR2 is SASEGT. Between the trimmed V and J ends, which lost 1 base and 6 bases, there was a span of 7 bases. CDR3 coding DNA: TGTGCCAGCAGTGAAGGGTTGGGTAATTCACCCCTCCACTTT. Its protein is CASSEGLGNSPLHF.

The chain recombines TRBV2 with TRBJ2-1; the match to TRBD2 covers 10 bases. Unmatched junction bases numbered 12, after V lost 6 bases and J lost 7 bases. The CDR3 consists of 16 residues. CDR1 is SNHLY and CDR2 is FYNNEI in the germline V gene. In nucleotides, the CDR3 is TGTGCCAGCAGCGCCAATCTAGCGGGAGCATCGAATGAGCAGTTCTTC. Encoded protein: CASSANLAGASNEQFF.

This chain links TRBV7-3 with TRBJ2-2, with 10 bases lining up with TRBD2. There are 14 residues in the CDR3. CDR1 is SGHTA and CDR2 is FQGTGA in the germline V gene. V dropped 6 bases and J dropped 2; count of bases not matched to a gene: 0. The CDR3 region has the DNA TGTGCCAGCAGACTAGCGGGAAACACCGGGGAGCTGTTTTTT. It encodes CASRLAGNTGELFF.

This chain links TRBV21-1 with TRBJ1-5; TRBD1 is the table's D call, not checked against the DNA. TRBV21-1 is a documented pseudogene. The CDR3 extends over 20 amino acids. The CDR3 DNA follows: TGTGCCAGCAGCAAAGCGCTTACCGGCACGACAGGGAAAAAATGTCAGCCCCAGCATTTT. This encodes CASSKALTGTTGKKCQPQHF.